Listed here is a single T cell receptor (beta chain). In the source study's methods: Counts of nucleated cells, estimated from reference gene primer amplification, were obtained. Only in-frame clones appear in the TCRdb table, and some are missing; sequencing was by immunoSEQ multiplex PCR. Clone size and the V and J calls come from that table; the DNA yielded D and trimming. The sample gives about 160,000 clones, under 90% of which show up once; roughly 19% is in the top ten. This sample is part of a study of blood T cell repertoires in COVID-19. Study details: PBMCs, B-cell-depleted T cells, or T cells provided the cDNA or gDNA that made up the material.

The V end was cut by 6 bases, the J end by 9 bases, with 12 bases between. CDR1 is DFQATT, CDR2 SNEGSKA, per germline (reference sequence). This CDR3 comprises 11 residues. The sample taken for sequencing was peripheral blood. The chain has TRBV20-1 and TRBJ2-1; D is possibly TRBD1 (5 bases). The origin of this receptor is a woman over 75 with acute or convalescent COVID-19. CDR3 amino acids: CSAIQVTEQFF. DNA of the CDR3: TGCAGTGCCATACAGGTGACTGAGCAGTTCTTC.